The 14 T cell receptor beta chains below all came from one sample that was sequenced in a study of OX40 agonist ivuxolimab in advanced cancers. Only in-frame clones appear in the TCRdb table, and some are missing; sequencing was by immunoSEQ multiplex PCR. The repertoire has 40,000 to 45,000 clones, 80% of them found once; the top ten carry approximately 3.9%. Sequenced material: CD4+ or CD8+ T cells sorted from blood, taken in a trial of the OX40 agonist ivuxolimab. These receptors came from an adult with an advanced solid tumor such as melanoma, head and neck, liver or kidney cancer.

The genes are TRBV9 and TRBJ1-4; 9 bases agree with TRBD1. Trimming took 5 bases from V and 8 from J; bases not matched to a gene: 10. The CDR3 runs 15 residues. Per the germline V gene, CDR1 is SGDLS and CDR2 is YYNGEE. CDR3 in DNA: TGTGCCAGCAGTACGGGCGGGACAGGGTTCGAAAAACTGTTTTTT. Its protein is CASSTGGTGFEKLFF.

The V call is TRBV2, the J call TRBJ2-2, with 7 nucleotides matching TRBD1. The germline V gene has CDR1 SNHLY and CDR2 FYNNEI. The CDR3 contains 15 residues. V gave up 5 bases and J gave up 4 bases; unmatched junction bases: 7. Written as DNA, the CDR3 is TGTGCCAGCAGTTACCGGGGACAGATCACCGGGGAGCTGTTTTTT. Its translation: CASSYRGQITGELFF.

This clone was observed a few times. The chain employs TRBV7-2 and TRBJ1-3, with a weak D call TRBD1 (5 bases). Germline V gene data show CDR1 as SGHTA and CDR2 as FQGNSA. The CDR3 is 15 amino acids. V was trimmed by 5 bases and J by 7 bases, leaving 18 bases between them. CDR3 in amino acids: CASSRRGTWSNTIYF. Here the CDR3 DNA reads TGTGCCAGCAGCAGACGAGGGACTTGGTCCAACACCATATATTTT.

On this clone itself: At one of its ends the junction is not consistent with the germline gene, which may arise from a read error. CDR3 DNA sequence: TGTGCCAGCAGCCCCCGTGGGCTTGCCTACGAGCAGTACTTC. Translating it yields CASSPRGLAYEQYF. The chain carries TRBV23-1 and TRBJ2-7; D not certain. TRBV23-1 has ORF status, its function being uncertain. CDR3 length: 14 residues.

The J gene is TRBJ2-5, the V gene TRBV5-4, with D hard to call. The assigned J gene may be wrong: the sequence end matches TRBJ2-7 better. Germline CDR1 reads SGHNT; CDR2 reads YYREEE (reference sequence). The CDR3 sequence is 14 residues long. The DNA of the CDR3 is TGTGCCAGCAGCTTGGCCGGCACAGCCTACGAGCAGTACTTC. This sequence encodes CASSLAGTAYEQYF.

CDR3 sequence reads: CASSRSRDTYQETQYF. The CDR3 region has the DNA TGTGCCAGCAGCCGGTCCCGGGACACCTACCAAGAGACCCAGTACTTC. The chain couples TRBV7-2 to TRBJ2-5, with D perhaps TRBD1 (6 bases). The length of the CDR3 is 16 residues. Germline CDR1 is SGHTA and CDR2 is FQGNSA. V shed 5 bases and J shed 0 bases, with 16 bases lying between them.

As to this clone: One end of the junction does not line up with germline, which may come from a read error. V usage is TRBV2 and J usage is TRBJ1-4; a weak D match, TRBD1 (6 bases). Germline CDR1 reads SNHLY; CDR2 reads FYNNEI. The CDR3 sequence is 11 residues long. CDR3 loop: CASRDPGQTYF. CDR3 coding DNA: TGTGCCAGCAGGGATCCAGGACAGACATACTTT.

The chain carries TRBV15 and TRBJ1-6; TRBD1 agrees at 8 bases. V shed 5 bases and J 0 bases; nucleotides not matched to a gene: 12. From germline, CDR1 is LNHNV and CDR2 YYDKDF (reference sequence). CDR3 length: 19 amino acids. CDR3 region: CATSGRGTGSSSYNSPLHF. CDR3 DNA sequence: TGTGCCACCAGCGGTAGAGGGACAGGCTCTAGCTCCTATAATTCACCCCTCCACTTT.

This clone turned up a few times. V usage is TRBV2 and J usage is TRBJ2-1, with 10 bases fitting TRBD2. The germline V gene encodes CDR1 SNHLY and CDR2 FYNNEI. CDR3 length: 15 amino acids. J lost 7 bases, V lost 7 bases, and 10 bases had no gene match. This chain's CDR3 is CASKERGGQGNEQFF. Here the CDR3 DNA reads TGTGCCAGCAAAGAGCGGGGGGGCCAGGGGAATGAGCAGTTCTTC.

J is TRBJ2-5 and V is TRBV7-6, with TRBD2 matching 14 bases. Germline assignment: CDR1 SGHVS and CDR2 FNYEAQ. Trimming cost V 4 bases and J 2 bases; bases outside gene matches: 6. The CDR3 contains 17 residues. The DNA of the CDR3 is TGTGCCAGCAGCTACGGACTAGCGGGGGGCCGTCAAGAGACCCAGTACTTC. Its protein product is CASSYGLAGGRQETQYF. Together with reference TRBV7-6 and TRBJ2-5, the CDR3 gives the full variable domain: GAGVSQSPRYKVTKRGQDVALRCDPISGHVSLYWYRQALGQGPEFLTYFNYEAQQDKSGLPNDRFSAERPEGSISTLTIQRTEQRDSAMYRCASSYGLAGGRQETQYFGPGTRLLVL.

This sequence joins TRBV11-3 and TRBJ1-1; tentative D call: TRBD1 (5 bases). The length of the CDR3 is 15 residues. The V and J ends lost 1 base and 0 bases respectively, with 9 bases between them. Germline V gene sequence: CDR1 SGHNT, CDR2 YENEEA. In DNA form, the CDR3 reads TGTGCCAGCAGCTTAGTCGGGGGGATGAACACTGAAGCTTTCTTT. This encodes CASSLVGGMNTEAFF.

The chain combines TRBV28 with TRBJ2-6, with no clear D. Between the trimmed V and J ends, which lost 5 bases and 4 bases, there was a span of 12 bases. Looked up from germline, CDR1 is MDHEN and CDR2 is SYDVKM. The CDR3 is 15 amino acids. The CDR3 spells CASSLGPKGANVLTF. The CDR3 nucleotides are TGTGCCAGCAGTCTCGGCCCCAAGGGGGCCAACGTCCTGACTTTC.

The V and J genes are TRBV19 and TRBJ2-7; 8 nucleotides match TRBD2. This CDR3 region has 14 residues. Germline CDR1 LNHDA, CDR2 SQIVND (reference sequence). After removal of 5 bases from V and 1 base from J, the junction contained 4 bases not matched to a gene. The CDR3 nucleotides are TGTGCCAGTAGTCCGGGACTAGTGTCCTACGAGCAGTACTTC. Its protein is CASSPGLVSYEQYF.

The rearrangement joins TRBV20-1 to TRBJ2-5; maybe TRBD1 (6 bases). The CDR3 extends over 11 amino acids. CDR1 is DFQATT and CDR2 is SNEGSKA in the germline V gene (reference sequence). V was clipped by 4 bases and J by 6 bases, with 9 bases between them. CDR3 protein: CSANREKTQYF. Written as DNA, the CDR3 is TGCAGTGCTAACAGGGAAAAGACCCAGTACTTC.